This T cell receptor beta chain was recovered during a study of T-cell reconstitution after alpha-beta-depleted transplantation in children. Unique molecular identifiers tagged the TCRbeta library. TCRdb recomputed calls from the PCR reads with MiXCR, one row per CDR3 protein. This sample yields about 540,000 distinct CDR3 sequences, of which 15% to 20% are seen a single time; more than 2.5% belongs to the top ten. This clonotype was found many times. Germline CDR1 is GTSNPN and CDR2 is SVGIG (reference sequence). CDR3 length equals 12 residues. Specimen: PBMCs from the stem cell graft donor, collected from the stem cell graft. This chain uses TRBV30 with TRBJ2-1, with D maybe TRBD1 (6 bases). The receptor was derived from a human donor who donated a stem cell graft to a child with acute lymphoblastic leukemia. CDR3 DNA: TGTGCTCTCGATACAGGGACCAATGAGCAGTTCTTC. The encoded protein is CALDTGTNEQFF.